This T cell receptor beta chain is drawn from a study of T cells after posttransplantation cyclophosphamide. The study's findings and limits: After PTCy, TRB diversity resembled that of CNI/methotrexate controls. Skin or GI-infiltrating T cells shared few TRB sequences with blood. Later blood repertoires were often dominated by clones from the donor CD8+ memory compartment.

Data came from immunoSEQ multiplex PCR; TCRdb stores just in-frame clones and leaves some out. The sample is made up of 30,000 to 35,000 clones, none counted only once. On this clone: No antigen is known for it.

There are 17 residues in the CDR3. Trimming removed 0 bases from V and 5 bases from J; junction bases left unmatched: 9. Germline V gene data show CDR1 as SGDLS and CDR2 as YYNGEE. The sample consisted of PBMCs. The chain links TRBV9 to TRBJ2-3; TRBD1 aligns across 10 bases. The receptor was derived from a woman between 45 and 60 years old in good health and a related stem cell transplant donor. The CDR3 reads CASSVGGGTGVGDTQYF. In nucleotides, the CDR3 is TGTGCCAGCAGCGTAGGGGGGGGGACAGGGGTAGGAGATACGCAGTATTTT.